This is a list of T cell receptor beta chains from one sample in a study of blood T cell repertoires in COVID-19. Produced via immunoSEQ multiplex PCR; TCRdb's table is partial and in-frame only. This sample yields a few hundred thousand clones, of which around 87% are seen a single time; under 9% belongs to the top ten. Source material: peripheral blood. The receptors come from a woman aged 70-85 years with active or convalescent COVID-19. The CDR3 runs from the conserved cysteine through the conserved F or W. The order of the fields is J gene, D gene, clone size, V gene, CDR3 protein, CDR3 DNA. D genes are given only for firm matches. Size values are once, few and many counts, or a class for expanded clones, and some rows have none.

>TRBJ1-5|-|-|TRBV16
CASSQYFGQYSQPQHF
TGTGCCAGCAGCCAATACTTTGGACAGTATAGTCAGCCCCAGCATTTT
>TRBJ1-1|TRBD1|-|TRBV6-1
CASSEGWTGGSEAFF
TGTGCCAGCAGTGAAGGATGGACAGGGGGCTCTGAAGCTTTCTTT
>TRBJ2-5|-|-|TRBV9
CASILFKGCKNEQETQYF
TGTGCCAGCATCCTCTTCAAGGGGTGTAAAAACGAGCAAGAGACCCAGTACTTC
>TRBJ1-3|-|-|TRBV4-2
CASSLSDSPGDTIYF
TGTGCCAGCAGCCTGTCAGACAGTCCAGGGGACACCATATATTTT
>TRBJ1-5|-|-|TRBV19
CASSRERGAAHQPQHF
TGTGCCAGTAGCAGGGAACGCGGTGCGGCCCATCAGCCCCAGCATTTT
>TRBJ2-1|TRBD2|-|TRBV10-3
CAISTGTSGGTYEQFF
TGTGCCATCAGTACTGGGACTAGCGGGGGGACGTATGAGCAGTTCTTC
>TRBJ1-5|-|-|TRBV7-9
CASSSLQGNQPQHF
TGTGCCAGCAGCTCCCTTCAGGGGAATCAGCCCCAGCATTTT
>TRBJ2-5|-|-|TRBV12-3/TRBV12-4
CASSFRETQYF
TGTGCCAGCAGTTTTCGGGAGACCCAGTACTTC
>TRBJ2-1|TRBD2|-|TRBV19
CASSIKAGGPSEQFF
TGTGCCAGTAGTATAAAAGCGGGGGGGCCAAGTGAGCAGTTCTTC
>TRBJ2-3|-|-|TRBV5-1
CASSETDTQYF
TGCGCCAGCAGTGAGACAGATACGCAGTATTTT
>TRBJ1-2|-|-|TRBV6-5
CASSRGYGYTF
TGTGCCAGCAGTCGGGGCTATGGCTACACCTTC
>TRBJ2-6|-|-|TRBV27
CASSLKGSTSGANVLTF
TGTGCCAGCAGTTTAAAGGGGTCCACATCTGGGGCCAACGTCCTGACTTTC
>TRBJ1-5|TRBD1|-|TRBV4-1
CASSPGQGADVHQPQHF
TGCGCCAGCAGCCCAGGACAGGGGGCGGATGTTCATCAGCCCCAGCATTTT
>TRBJ2-1|TRBD2|-|TRBV29-1
CSVGQEFVAGAPNEQFF
TGCAGCGTTGGCCAGGAATTTGTAGCGGGGGCTCCCAATGAGCAGTTCTTC
>TRBJ2-1|-|once|TRBV18
CASSPPMSGSNEQFF
TGTGCCAGCTCACCTCCGATGTCAGGGTCCAATGAGCAGTTCTTC
>TRBJ2-7|-|-|TRBV6-1
CASSEVQGLYEQYF
TGTGCCAGCAGTGAAGTCCAGGGCCTCTACGAGCAGTACTTC
>TRBJ2-7|TRBD2|-|TRBV5-1
CASSWSGESYEQYF
TGCGCCAGCAGCTGGAGCGGGGAAAGCTACGAGCAGTACTTC
>TRBJ1-2|TRBD1|-|TRBV15
CATSRGGTEYGYTF
TGTGCCACCAGCAGAGGAGGGACAGAATATGGCTACACCTTC
>TRBJ1-2|-|-|TRBV5-1
CASSLSAGKNYGYTF
TGCGCCAGCAGCTTGAGTGCAGGAAAAAACTATGGCTACACCTTC
>TRBJ1-2|-|-|TRBV2
CASNLQGSPNYGYTF
TGTGCCAGCAATTTACAGGGTTCCCCTAACTATGGCTACACCTTC
>TRBJ2-1|-|-|TRBV9
CASSVAANYYNEQFF
TGTGCCAGCAGCGTAGCGGCTAACTACTACAATGAGCAGTTCTTC
>TRBJ1-5|-|-|TRBV6-5
CASRGQAGVETQHF
TGTGCCAGCAGGGGTCAGGCGGGAGTGGAGACCCAGCATTTT
>TRBJ2-1|TRBD2|-|TRBV9
CASSVKGGGLINEQFF
TGTGCCAGCAGCGTAAAGGGCGGGGGGTTGATCAATGAGCAGTTCTTC
>TRBJ1-6|-|-|TRBV14
CASSQAGGNSPLHF
TGTGCCAGCAGCCAAGCGGGAGGGAATTCACCCCTCCACTTT
>TRBJ1-2|-|few|TRBV3-1/TRBV3-2
CASSQGRVPIYGYTF
TGTGCCAGCAGCCAAGGCAGGGTCCCCATCTATGGCTACACCTTC
>TRBJ1-2|TRBD1|-|TRBV7-8
CASSSATGGNYGYTF
TGTGCCAGCAGCTCGGCGACAGGGGGCAACTATGGCTACACCTTC
>TRBJ2-7|-|-|TRBV27
CASSVDWVSYEQYF
TGTGCCAGCAGTGTTGACTGGGTTTCCTACGAGCAGTACTTC
>TRBJ2-1|TRBD2|-|TRBV19
CASSIGTSGYNEQFF
TGTGCCAGTAGTATAGGGACTAGCGGCTACAATGAGCAGTTCTTC
>TRBJ2-5|TRBD1|few|TRBV4-3
CASSQFYDRGPGETQYF
TGCGCCAGCAGCCAATTTTACGACAGGGGGCCTGGGGAGACCCAGTACTTC
>TRBJ1-2|TRBD1|few|TRBV7-2
CASSTGQRVHGYTF
TGTGCCAGCAGCACGGGACAGCGAGTTCATGGCTACACCTTC
>TRBJ2-5|TRBD2|-|TRBV7-2
CASSPGGKQETQYF
TGTGCCAGCAGCCCGGGGGGGAAACAAGAGACCCAGTACTTC
>TRBJ1-3|-|once|TRBV9
CASSVWSSGNTIYF
TGTGCCAGCAGCGTCTGGAGCTCTGGAAACACCATATATTTT
>TRBJ1-2|TRBD1|-|TRBV7-8
CASSHGTGGVYGYTF
TGTGCCAGCAGCCATGGGACAGGGGGAGTCTATGGCTACACCTTC
>TRBJ1-5|TRBD1|-|TRBV6-4
CASSPTGGWDQPQHF
TGTGCCAGCAGTCCTACAGGGGGATGGGATCAGCCCCAGCATTTT
>TRBJ1-2|-|-|TRBV24-1
CATSDFTRRNTF
TGTGCCACCAGTGATTTTACCAGGCGAAACACCTTC
>TRBJ1-4|-|-|TRBV18
CASSGGGVEKLFF
TGTGCCAGCTCCGGGGGGGGCGTTGAAAAACTGTTTTTT
>TRBJ1-4|-|-|TRBV5-4
CASSLLLGEKLFF
TGTGCCAGCAGCTTGCTCCTCGGTGAAAAACTGTTTTTT
>TRBJ1-2|-|-|TRBV5-4
CASSLRGGILYGYTF
TGTGCCAGCAGCTTGCGCGGGGGCATTCTCTATGGCTACACCTTC
>TRBJ1-2|TRBD1|-|TRBV9
CASSGGQGPSLNYGYTF
TGTGCCAGCAGCGGTGGACAGGGGCCCTCTTTGAACTATGGCTACACCTTC
>TRBJ1-5|-|-|TRBV6-5
CASSYEGNNQPQHF
TGTGCCAGCAGTTACGAGGGCAATAATCAGCCCCAGCATTTT
>TRBJ1-1|TRBD1|once|TRBV3-1/TRBV3-2
CASKIRQGKAFF
TGTGCCAGCAAAATACGACAGGGTAAAGCTTTCTTT
>TRBJ2-2|TRBD1|-|TRBV9
CASSVGTGRELFF
TGTGCCAGCAGCGTGGGGACAGGGAGGGAGCTGTTTTTT
>TRBJ1-1|-|-|TRBV19
CASTLGAGRGTEAFF
TGTGCCAGTACCCTAGGGGCGGGCAGGGGCACTGAAGCTTTCTTT
>TRBJ1-5|-|-|TRBV18
CASSTKGDQPQHF
TGTGCCAGCTCTACGAAGGGGGATCAGCCCCAGCATTTT
>TRBJ1-1|-|-|TRBV6-5
CASSSGHLGAEAFF
TGTGCCAGCAGTTCCGGACACCTAGGCGCTGAAGCTTTCTTT
>TRBJ2-4|-|-|TRBV18
CASSPNSKNIQYF
TGTGCCAGCTCACCTAATTCCAAAAACATTCAGTACTTC
>TRBJ1-1|TRBD1|-|TRBV18
CASSPNRDSTEAFF
TGTGCCAGCTCGCCGAACCGGGACAGCACTGAAGCTTTCTTT
>TRBJ1-3|-|-|TRBV7-9
CASSLAGYGGNTIYF
TGTGCCAGCAGCTTGGCGGGGTATGGTGGAAACACCATATATTTT
>TRBJ2-3|TRBD2|-|TRBV10-1
CASSDLGGGSNTQYF
TGCGCCAGCAGTGATTTGGGCGGGGGGTCTAATACGCAGTATTTT
>TRBJ1-6|TRBD1|-|TRBV19
CASRTGTGGAASPLHF
TGTGCCAGTAGAACCGGGACAGGGGGCGCGGCCTCACCCCTCCACTTT
>TRBJ2-1|-|-|TRBV10-2
CASHMGHEQFF
TGCGCCAGTCATATGGGGCATGAGCAGTTCTTC
>TRBJ1-1|-|few|TRBV6-5
CACRTMNTEAFF
TGTGCCTGCCGTACTATGAACACTGAAGCTTTCTTT
>TRBJ1-3|-|once|TRBV7-2
CASSLGNTIYF
TGTGCCAGCAGCCTCGGAAACACCATATATTTT